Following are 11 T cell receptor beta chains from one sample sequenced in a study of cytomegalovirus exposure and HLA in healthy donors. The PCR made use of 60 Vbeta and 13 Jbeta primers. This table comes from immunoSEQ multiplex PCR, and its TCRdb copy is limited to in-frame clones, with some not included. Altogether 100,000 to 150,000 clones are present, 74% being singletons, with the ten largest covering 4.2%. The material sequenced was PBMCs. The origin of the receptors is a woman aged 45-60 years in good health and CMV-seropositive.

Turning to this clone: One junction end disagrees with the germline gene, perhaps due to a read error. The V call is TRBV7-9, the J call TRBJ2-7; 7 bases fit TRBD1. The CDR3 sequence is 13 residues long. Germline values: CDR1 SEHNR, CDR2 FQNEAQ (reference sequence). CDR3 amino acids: CASSRGITYGQYF. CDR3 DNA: TGTGCCAGTAGCAGGGGGATAACCTACGGGCAGTACTTC.

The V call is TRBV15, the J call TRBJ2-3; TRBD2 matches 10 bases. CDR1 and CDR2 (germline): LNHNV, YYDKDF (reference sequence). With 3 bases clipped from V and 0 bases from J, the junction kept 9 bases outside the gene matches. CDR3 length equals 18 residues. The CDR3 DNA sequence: TGTGCCACCAGCAGGAGGAGCGGGAGGGGTGCTAGCACAGATACGCAGTATTTT. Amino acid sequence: CATSRRSGRGASTDTQYF.

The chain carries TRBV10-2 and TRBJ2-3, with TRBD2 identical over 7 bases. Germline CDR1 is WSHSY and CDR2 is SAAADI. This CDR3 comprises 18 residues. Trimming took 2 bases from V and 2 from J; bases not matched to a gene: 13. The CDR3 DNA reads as TGCGCCAGCAGTGAGGCCGAATCGGCGGGGGACCACACAGATACGCAGTATTTT. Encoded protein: CASSEAESAGDHTDTQYF.

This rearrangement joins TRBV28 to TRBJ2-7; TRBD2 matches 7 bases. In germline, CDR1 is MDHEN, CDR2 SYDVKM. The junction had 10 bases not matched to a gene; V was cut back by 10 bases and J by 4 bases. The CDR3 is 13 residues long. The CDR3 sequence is CATTSPDIYEQYF. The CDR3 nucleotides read TGTGCCACGACTAGCCCCGATATATACGAGCAGTACTTC.

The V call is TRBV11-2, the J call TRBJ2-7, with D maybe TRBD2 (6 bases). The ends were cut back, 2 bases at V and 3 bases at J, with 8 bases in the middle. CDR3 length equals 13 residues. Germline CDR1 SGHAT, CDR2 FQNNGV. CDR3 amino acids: CASSLTGDYEQYF. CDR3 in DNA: TGTGCCAGCAGCTTAACGGGGGACTACGAGCAGTACTTC.

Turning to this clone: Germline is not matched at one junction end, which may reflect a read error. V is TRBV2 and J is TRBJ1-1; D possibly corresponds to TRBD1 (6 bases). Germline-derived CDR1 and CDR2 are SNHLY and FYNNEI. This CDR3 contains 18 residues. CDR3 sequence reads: CASSEAGARWVMNTEAFF. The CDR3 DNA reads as TGTGCCAGCAGCGAAGCAGGGGCGCGGTGGGTCATGAACACTGAAGCTTTCTTT.

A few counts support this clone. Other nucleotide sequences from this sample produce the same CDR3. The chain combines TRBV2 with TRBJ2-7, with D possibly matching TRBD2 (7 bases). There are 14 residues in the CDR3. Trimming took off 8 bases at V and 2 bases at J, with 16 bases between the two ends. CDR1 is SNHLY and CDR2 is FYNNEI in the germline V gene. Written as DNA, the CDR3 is TGTGCCAGCTCGCTGGCGGGGGCGGCCTACGAGCAGTACTTC. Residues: CASSLAGAAYEQYF.

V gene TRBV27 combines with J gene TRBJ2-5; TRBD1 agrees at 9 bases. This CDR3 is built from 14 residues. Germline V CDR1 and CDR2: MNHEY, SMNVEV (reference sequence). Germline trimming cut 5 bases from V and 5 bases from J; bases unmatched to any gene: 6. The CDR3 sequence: CASSPGQGGETQYF. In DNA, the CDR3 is TGTGCCAGCAGTCCGGGACAGGGCGGCGAGACCCAGTACTTC.

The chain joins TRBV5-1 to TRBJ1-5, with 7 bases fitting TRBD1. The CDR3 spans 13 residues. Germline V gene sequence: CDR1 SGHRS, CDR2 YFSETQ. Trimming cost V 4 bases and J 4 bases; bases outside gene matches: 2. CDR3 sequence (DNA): TGCGCCAGCAGCCCACAGGGGAATCAGCCCCAGCATTTT. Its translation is CASSPQGNQPQHF.

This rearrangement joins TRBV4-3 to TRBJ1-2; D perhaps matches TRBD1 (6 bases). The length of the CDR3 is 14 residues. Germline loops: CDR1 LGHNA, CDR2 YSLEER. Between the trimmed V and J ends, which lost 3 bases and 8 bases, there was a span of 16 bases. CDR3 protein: CASSHPAGGKGYTF. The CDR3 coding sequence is TGCGCCAGCAGCCATCCCGCTGGGGGCAAGGGCTACACCTTC.

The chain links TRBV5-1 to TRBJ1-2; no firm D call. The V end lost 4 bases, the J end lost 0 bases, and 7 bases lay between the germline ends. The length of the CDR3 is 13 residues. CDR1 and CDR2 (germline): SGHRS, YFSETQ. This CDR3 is CASSLTTNYGYTF. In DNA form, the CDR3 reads TGCGCCAGCAGCCTCACAACTAACTATGGCTACACCTTC.